The clone carrying this T cell receptor beta chain was counted ten times or more. The antigen is unknown. The authors ran a second PCR of about 7 to 12 cycles using a sample-barcoded 5' primer and a J-beta primer mix. TCRdb processed the 5' RACE reads anew with MiXCR; each CDR3 protein has one entry. The sample carries over a million distinct CDR3 sequences, approximately 42% recorded once. This sample is drawn from a study of blood T cells in healthy people across ages. The V and J ends lost 3 bases and 7 bases respectively, with 12 bases between them. The CDR3 totals 14 residues. Broader study findings: Naive and antigen-experienced cells were not separated, limiting conclusive comparison.

The chain is built from TRBV12-3 or TRBV12-4 and TRBJ1-4; D may be TRBD1 (5 bases). This receptor was taken from a woman between 18 and 29 years old in good health. Sequencing was done on a sample of blood. This CDR3 reads CASSFRQGGEKLFF. The CDR3 bases are TGTGCCAGCAGTTTTAGGCAGGGTGGTGAAAAACTGTTTTTT.